Given below is one T cell receptor (beta chain) in context. Its antigen specificity is not known. No clone much larger than this one lies a single base away; base qualities are absent. The data derive from a study of cytomegalovirus exposure and HLA in healthy donors listed by TCRdb under 2017. In terms of the full investigation: An earlier analysis of roughly 500 of the donors reported about 250 Gb of sequence data and 117 million unique TCR beta sequences from roughly 200 million T cells. An early release covering 550 to 650 HLA-typed donors comprised roughly 300 gigabases of sequencing data and around 80 million unique TCR sequences. Of the 350 to 450 genotyped donors, less than 85% were placed in the genetic ancestry cluster associated with self-reported Caucasian donors. The study was designed to test whether signatures of past pathogen exposure could be identified by cataloging public T cell receptors. The T cell repertoires of several hundred subjects were profiled by immunosequencing and related to cytomegalovirus serostatus. In addition to the first cohort of 666 subjects, a separate validation cohort of approximately 130 different subjects was used. To predict cytomegalovirus infection status, the study combined high-throughput TCR immunosequencing, statistical association of individual TCRs with disease status, and machine learning. A later analysis re-analyzed previously published TCR beta repertoires from 660 or so donors and added high-resolution HLA genotyping to study TCR occurrence patterns. Rather than drawing on any new phenotypic data, the later analysis identified candidate immune exposures from TCR beta sequences and the way those sequences occurred across donors. An earlier analysis of fewer than 750 of the donors used high-throughput TCR beta sequencing to judge whether each TCR beta V gene segment behaved as functional or pseudogenic. Alongside the repertoire data, information on donor age, sex, ethnicity and CMV serostatus was compiled. Genome-wide SNP genotypes for about 65% of the roughly 700 donors were used in a later genetic analysis, which treated that subset as a discovery cohort. Every discovery cohort repertoire had been produced on one sequencing platform. Both class I and class II loci were covered by HLA typing, at four-digit resolution. The number of donors typed differed by locus, with about 620-630 for A, B, C, DRB1 and DQB1, over 500 for DQA1, nearly 610 for DPA1, and some 440 for DPB1. Four to six DR-DQ haplotypes were handled as single units for association and clustering, since linkage in the cohort was strong. Among almost 400 genotyped donors of the cohort, an average of roughly 240,000 unique TCR beta nucleotide sequences were sequenced per donor, 15% to 20% of them non-productive.

CDR1 and CDR2, per the germline V gene, are SGHRS and YFSETQ. The CDR3 has 15 amino acids, counting the end cysteine and phenylalanine. Only CDR3 DNA remains: 45 bases, in frame from the first base. V gives up 4 bases and J gives up 0 bases, and the segment between their germline ends measures 13 bases. Study-wide conclusions, independent of this receptor: Only TCR beta chains were sequenced in this cohort, and the absence of alpha or paired-chain data limited detectable features. The sequencing pipeline was judged likely to have produced a cluster of highly shared sequence variants as a technical artifact. When HLA alleles, especially DR and DQ, strongly co-occurred, TCR associations were difficult to assign to individual alleles. Three of the identified cytomegalovirus-associated TCR beta chains were confirmed in vitro to be specific for cytomegalovirus antigens. Roughly uniform sequencing depth across donors was assumed in presence/absence analyses, although this assumption may not hold. Broadly in line with IMGT annotations, most TCR beta V segments showed up in productive rearrangements about 87% or about 30% of the time in an earlier analysis of roughly 590 of the donors. A later analysis reported that several top co-occurrence clusters appeared linked to parvovirus B19, influenza, CMV and Epstein-Barr virus. The only immune exposure information available for the cohort was CMV serostatus. The authors suggested that the approach could potentially be extended to other disease states and immunological phenotypes. A later analysis found that HLA-associated TCR beta chains were more clonally expanded and had lower generation probabilities than equally common non-associated chains. According to a later genetic analysis, donors in an Asian-associated ancestry cluster had fewer N-insertions in productive TCRs than the approximately 690-donor mean. Because HLA typing was unavailable for some donors at each locus, only the typed subset was used in association tests. A later analysis found that TCR association rates varied across HLA loci, with DRB1 alleles showing the most associated TCRs and HLA-C alleles the fewest. Most CMV-associated TCR beta chains appeared to be HLA-restricted in a later analysis, and the HLA associations seemed to be driven largely by CMV exposure. Cytomegalovirus status was reported to be diagnosed by the classifier with high specificity and sensitivity in both the original and validation cohorts. The 87-base-pair reads could not distinguish some IMGT-functional V segments, including TRBV6-2 and TRBV6-3, so those segments were excluded. A further reported finding was that TCR beta sequences accurately predicted the HLA-A and HLA-B alleles for most subjects in the first cohort. Because counts were too low, approximately 15 rarely observed V segments, including chromosome 9 orphons, were excluded from the earlier analysis of around 640 of the donors. A total of roughly 160 TCR beta chains were listed by the study as associated with cytomegalovirus. At a false discovery rate of 0.05, a later analysis linked under 20,000 TCR beta sequences to specific HLA alleles. In a later genetic analysis, a missense DCLRE1C variant was associated with V-gene and J-gene trimming of TCR beta chains, and the association was replicated in an independent cohort. While some public TCRs were present in many individuals, most TCR sequences turned up only very rarely across donors. Correlated functional status among segregating V segments might be attributable to linkage disequilibrium, but an unknown experimental factor could not be ruled out.

The library was built by means of the immunoSEQ multiplex PCR assay. For the multiplex PCR, a mixture combining 60 forward primers for TCR Vbeta segments and 13 reverse primers for TCR Jbeta segments was used. The CDR3 region of rearranged TCR beta genes was amplified from genomic DNA by a multiplex PCR assay. On the Illumina HiSeq System, the amplified TCR beta libraries were sequenced as 87-base-pair reads. Per the source publication's procedure: In a later analysis, tens of millions of unique TCR beta chains were counted across the roughly 670 repertoires, and around 10 million of these chains were shared by at least two donors. Raw reads were error-corrected and collapsed into unique sequences by a nearest-neighbor algorithm in which closely related sequences were merged to remove PCR and sequencing errors. Alignment of CDR3 sequences to IMGT reference sequences was used to assign V, D and J gene segments. For a sequence to be retained, a match of at least six nucleotides was required to both a V gene segment and a J gene segment. Rearrangements were called productive when the CDR3 lacked stop codons and stayed in frame with V and J; all others were non-productive. CDR3 was defined by IMGT convention, running from the second conserved V-encoded cysteine to the conserved J-encoded phenylalanine. The earlier analysis of some 600 of the donors excluded sequences that lacked an unambiguous match to a single V gene segment. In an earlier analysis of several hundred of the donors, V segments were called functional above 56.7% productive rearrangements and were called segregating when the between-donor standard deviation exceeded 5%. A statistical classification framework was developed to diagnose cytomegalovirus status using the catalog of TCR beta chain sequences. In a later analysis, TCR nucleotide sequences were compared against IMGT/GENE-DB human TR gene sequences so that V and J genes could be assigned. Using the TCRdist pipeline, a later analysis assigned CDR3 sequences along with most-parsimonious VDJ recombination scenarios. In a later analysis, every TCR beta chain was defined by the combination of its CDR3 amino acid sequence and its V-gene family, and reads without a unique V-gene family were dropped. As a way to deal with suspected cross-contamination and a sequencing artifact, a later analysis dropped 592 nucleotide sequences that were highly shared and had low generation probability. For each public chain, a later analysis derived a clonal expansion index from normalized ranks of inferred template counts within each repertoire. Generation probabilities in a later analysis came from a VDJ recombination model fitted to out-of-frame rearrangements, and those results were checked against IGoR. In a later analysis, hypergeometric tests were used to score TCR-TCR, TCR-HLA and TCR-CMV co-occurrence, with a repertoire-size bias correction applied to TCR pairs. To estimate false discovery rates, a later analysis permuted the HLA or CMV assignments 20 times. In a later analysis, co-occurring TCRs were grouped using DBSCAN, with TCRdist sequence similarity added in when clustering inside HLA-allele-positive subsets. Repertoires with fewer than 30,000 or more than 120,000 public chains were left out of co-occurrence clustering, as were a handful of repertoires with anomalous nucleotide sharing. In TCRdb, the immuneACCESS table is reduced to in-frame sequences with V and J assigned. These tables do not hold every clone; where another copy was compared, an unresolved V gene accounts for under half, and the others remain unexplained. Clonal size and the V and J genes are those of that table, whereas D and trimming came from the DNA. The sample contains 210,000 or so clones, around 78% of them found a single time. Less than 0.6% of the sample belongs to the ten largest clones.

In total, approximately 700 healthy bone marrow donors made up the cohort. At the time of sampling, all cohort members were nominally healthy, though unrecorded immune exposures were likely present. The donor tested CMV seronegative and was one of the 352 seronegative cohort members. Every donor gave a peripheral blood sample, and the peripheral blood mononuclear cells from that sample were used for TCR beta sequencing. The Qiagen DNeasy Blood Extraction Kit was used to extract genomic DNA from the blood cell samples. This TCR came from a boy between 10 and 17 years old in good health and CMV-seronegative. Sample: PBMCs. The V gene is TRBV5-1 and the J gene is TRBJ1-1, and the D gene may be TRBD1, 5 bases matching. CDR3 region: CASSRLPDMNTEAFF. The nucleotide sequence is given as TGCGCCAGCAGCCGCCTACCGGACATGAACACTGAAGCTTTCTTT.